Listed here are 27 T cell receptor beta chains from one sample, sequenced in a study of blood T cell repertoires in COVID-19. Here immunoSEQ multiplex PCR was the method, and the copy in TCRdb shows in-frame clones only, minus some. The profile shows some 15,000 clones, 87% of them singletons. The sequenced material came from peripheral blood. The receptors shown here come from a human donor in a cohort sampled during active COVID-19.

CDR3 sequence (DNA): TGTGCCAGCAGTGAAAGAGGGGGCGAAGGAAACACCATATATTTT. Translating gives CASSERGGEGNTIYF. The rearrangement uses TRBV2 and TRBJ1-3; 7 positions agree with TRBD1. The CDR3 is 15 residues long. The germline V gene has CDR1 SNHLY and CDR2 FYNNEI. Germline trimming cut 2 bases from V and 4 bases from J; bases unmatched to any gene: 5.

The chain links TRBV5-8 to TRBJ1-2; D is uncertain. From germline, CDR1 is SGHTS and CDR2 YDEGEE. This CDR3 has 17 amino acids. V shed 5 bases and J shed 3 bases, with 23 bases lying between them. The CDR3 region has the DNA TGTGCCAGCAGAAATCCCCCACGGAGCCGTGAGGACTATGGCTACACCTTC. It encodes CASRNPPRSREDYGYTF.

The rearrangement joins TRBV2 to TRBJ2-5; 9 bases line up with TRBD2. CDR1 SNHLY and CDR2 FYNNEI come from the germline V gene. This CDR3 contains 14 residues. Trimming removed 8 bases from V and 5 bases from J; junction bases left unmatched: 9. The CDR3 DNA reads as TGTGCCAGCCATAGAGTAGCGGGGGCGGAGACCCAGTACTTC. As protein: CASHRVAGAETQYF.

The chain carries TRBV7-2 and TRBJ2-6, with 7 bases fitting TRBD1. Trimming took 5 bases from V and 0 from J; bases not matched to a gene: 4. Germline lookup yields CDR1 SGHTA and CDR2 FQGNSA. The CDR3 is 16 amino acids. This chain's CDR3 is CASSPGQLSGANVLTF. The CDR3 region has the DNA TGTGCCAGCAGCCCGGGACAGCTCTCTGGGGCCAACGTCCTGACTTTC. The whole variable domain, remainder taken from reference TRBV7-2 and TRBJ2-6, is GAGVSQSPSNKVTEKGKDVELRCDPISGHTALYWYRQSLGQGLEFLIYFQGNSAPDKSGLPSDRFSAERTGGSVSTLTIQRTQQEDSAVYLCASSPGQLSGANVLTFGAGSRLTVL.

The rearrangement uses TRBV5-6 and TRBJ1-2; unclear D gene. The germline V gene has CDR1 SGHDT and CDR2 YYEEEE. The CDR3 length is 14 residues. V was pared by 0 bases and J by 6 bases, with 12 bases between. CDR3 coding DNA: TGTGCCAGCAGCTTGGTTATAGGAGGGAATGGCTACACCTTC. It translates to CASSLVIGGNGYTF.

The gene calls are TRBV5-1 and TRBJ1-1; D uncertain. The germline V and J ends were trimmed by 4 bases and 4 bases, with 17 bases remaining between them. This CDR3 comprises 15 residues. Germline V CDR1 and CDR2: SGHRS, YFSETQ. The CDR3 region has the DNA TGCGCCAGCAGCCCTGAGTGGGAGGGTGGCACTGAAGCTTTCTTT. The encoded protein is CASSPEWEGGTEAFF.

This clone was counted a single time. J is TRBJ2-7 and V is TRBV27; D remains unclear. The CDR3 runs 12 residues. The V and J ends lost 8 bases and 3 bases respectively, with 11 bases between them. Germline CDR1 MNHEY, CDR2 SMNVEV (reference sequence). The CDR3: CASRSAFYEQYF. DNA for the CDR3: TGTGCCAGCCGTAGTGCATTCTACGAGCAGTACTTC.

This chain connects TRBV6-5 to TRBJ1-2; TRBD1 matches 8 bases. The V segment lost 10 bases and the J segment 3 bases; nucleotides outside the gene matches: 10. Germline V gene sequence: CDR1 MNHEY, CDR2 SVGAGI. This CDR3 spans 14 amino acids. DNA of the CDR3: TGTGCCATTTCACCGGACAGGGCTTACTATGGCTACACCTTC. Encoded protein: CAISPDRAYYGYTF.

V usage is TRBV6-1 and J usage is TRBJ2-2; D ambiguous. The CDR3 length is 14 residues. Germline assignment: CDR1 MNHNS and CDR2 SASEGT. Trimming removed 2 bases from V and 0 bases from J, with 4 bases in between. The DNA for the CDR3 is TGTGCCAGCAGTGAACCCTCGAACACCGGGGAGCTGTTTTTT. Protein: CASSEPSNTGELFF.

This clone was observed a single time. V usage is TRBV5-1 and J usage is TRBJ2-7, with 11 bases that match TRBD2. The CDR3 covers 14 residues. Trimming cost V 0 bases and J 8 bases; bases outside gene matches: 4. Germline V CDR1 and CDR2: SGHRS, YFSETQ. CDR3 in amino acids: CASSLGTSGGKQYF. The CDR3 DNA reads TGCGCCAGCAGCTTGGGTACTAGCGGGGGCAAGCAGTACTTC.

This sequence joins TRBV19 and TRBJ1-5; weak D call: TRBD1 (5 bases). V lost 1 base and J lost 2, with 9 bases in between. This CDR3 has 15 amino acids. Looked up from germline, CDR1 is LNHDA and CDR2 is SQIVND (reference sequence). DNA of the CDR3: TGTGCCAGTAGTATAGGCAGGGTAGGCAATCAGCCCCAGCATTTT. Protein product: CASSIGRVGNQPQHF. The whole variable domain, remainder taken from reference TRBV19 and TRBJ1-5, is DGGITQSPKYLFRKEGQNVTLSCEQNLNHDAMYWYRQDPGQGLRLIYYSQIVNDFQKGDIAEGYSVSREKKESFPLTVTSAQKNPTAFYLCASSIGRVGNQPQHFGDGTRLSIL.

Written as DNA, the CDR3 is TGTGCCAGCAGCGTAGCCCCTCTAGCGGGGGGGCCTGCAGATACGCAGTATTTT. Protein: CASSVAPLAGGPADTQYF. The V call is TRBV9, the J call TRBJ2-3; TRBD2 agrees at 12 bases. This CDR3 has 18 amino acids. The V gene's germline CDR1 is SGDLS and CDR2 YYNGEE. After removal of 0 bases from V and 4 bases from J, the junction contained 9 bases not matched to a gene.

The chain joins TRBV5-1 to TRBJ1-2; 8 nucleotides align to TRBD1. Trimming removed 4 bases from V and 7 bases from J; junction bases left unmatched: 9. Germline V CDR1 and CDR2: SGHRS, YFSETQ. CDR3 size: 14 residues. CDR3 loop: CASSLTTGVGGYTF. DNA of the CDR3: TGCGCCAGCAGCCTGACGACAGGGGTGGGTGGCTACACCTTC.

The chain uses TRBV20-1 and TRBJ2-1; no reliable D call. The V end lost 5 bases, the J end lost 15 bases, and 11 bases lay between the germline ends. The CDR3 extends over 9 amino acids. Germline CDR1 DFQATT, CDR2 SNEGSKA (reference sequence). Here the CDR3 DNA reads TGCAGTGCTGGGCAGCCTCTGTTCTTC. It encodes CSAGQPLFF.

A single count supports this clone. The V and J genes are TRBV5-1 and TRBJ2-1; 8 bases align to TRBD2. J lost 4 bases, V lost 4 bases, and 4 bases had no gene match. Germline-derived CDR1 and CDR2 are SGHRS and YFSETQ. The CDR3 extends over 14 amino acids. DNA for the CDR3: TGCGCCAGCAGCCGGGGGGGCTCATACAATGAGCAGTTCTTC. Encoded protein: CASSRGGSYNEQFF.

As DNA, the CDR3 is TGTGCCAGCAGCGGGGACAGTTATAATTCACCCCTCCACTTT. The encoded protein is CASSGDSYNSPLHF. The genes are TRBV7-9 and TRBJ1-6, with 7 nucleotides matching TRBD1. CDR3 length: 14 residues. Germline CDR1 SEHNR, CDR2 FQNEAQ (reference sequence). V shed 5 bases, J shed 4 bases, and the junction held 2 bases outside the gene matches.

The chain recombines TRBV2 with TRBJ2-3; tentative D call: TRBD1 (6 bases). CDR1 is SNHLY and CDR2 is FYNNEI in the germline V gene. With 4 bases removed from V and 0 bases from J, the gap between germline ends came to 11 bases. The CDR3 totals 15 residues. The CDR3: CASSAQGLSTDTQYF. Here the CDR3 DNA reads TGTGCCAGCAGTGCGCAGGGGCTTAGCACAGATACGCAGTATTTT.

The V call is TRBV5-1, the J call TRBJ2-4, with D tentatively TRBD1 (7 bases). Germline V gene lookup returns CDR1 SGHRS and CDR2 YFSETQ. V lost 5 bases and J lost 6, with 24 bases in between. The CDR3 is 17 residues long. The CDR3 DNA reads TGCGCCAGCAGATCCTCCACCCCCAGGGGGGCGGGAAACATTCAGTACTTC. It specifies CASRSSTPRGAGNIQYF.

This clone was seen only once. The chain couples TRBV6-5 to TRBJ1-2, with 7 bases that match TRBD1. The CDR3 has 14 amino acids. Losses at the gene ends were 11 bases for V and 5 bases for J; bases not matched to a gene: 14. In germline, CDR1 is MNHEY, CDR2 SVGAGI. The CDR3 region is CAAHPPGQVYGYTF. The DNA of the CDR3 is TGTGCCGCCCACCCCCCTGGACAGGTTTATGGCTACACCTTC.

This clone was seen a handful of times. CDR3 sequence reads: CASGLATGGNTGELFF. As DNA, the CDR3 is TGTGCTAGTGGTTTGGCGACAGGGGGGAACACCGGGGAGCTGTTTTTT. This sequence joins TRBV12-5 and TRBJ2-2, with 9 bases matching TRBD1. Looked up from germline, CDR1 is LGHNT and CDR2 is FRNRAP. This CDR3 contains 16 residues. The trim removed 1 base at V and 1 base at J, leaving 1 base unmatched.

CDR3 residues: CASSTKPGNTEAFF. The CDR3 region has the DNA TGTGCCAGCAGTACCAAACCAGGGAACACTGAAGCTTTCTTT. The chain links TRBV6-5 to TRBJ1-1; D gene unclear. The CDR3 consists of 14 residues. Germline values: CDR1 MNHEY, CDR2 SVGAGI. V was shortened by 5 bases and J by 1 base, with 11 bases between the two germline ends.

The chain is built from TRBV25-1 and TRBJ2-3; D possibly corresponds to TRBD1 (5 bases). The CDR3 runs to 16 residues. V was clipped by 2 bases and J by 0 bases, with 12 bases between them. Germline lookup yields CDR1 MGHDK and CDR2 SYGVNS. CDR3 nucleotide sequence: TGTGCCAGCAGTGAAACATGGGGCAGGAGCACAGATACGCAGTATTTT. It specifies CASSETWGRSTDTQYF. Combining the CDR3 with reference TRBV25-1 and TRBJ2-3 gives the whole variable domain EADIYQTPRYLVIGTGKKITLECSQTMGHDKMYWYQQDPGMELHLIHYSYGVNSTEKGDLSSESTVSRIRTEHFPLTLESARPSHTSQYLCASSETWGRSTDTQYFGPGTRLTVL.

This clone occurred a few times. The chain joins TRBV6-2 or TRBV6-3 to TRBJ2-7; D might be TRBD2 (5 bases). Per the germline V gene, CDR1 is MNHEY and CDR2 is SVGEGT. Trimming stripped 5 bases from V and 2 bases from J, with 25 bases between. The CDR3 sequence is 18 residues long. CDR3 loop: CASSRIGVVGWWTYEQYF. In DNA form, the CDR3 reads TGTGCCAGCAGTAGAATCGGGGTTGTGGGATGGTGGACCTACGAGCAGTACTTC.

The V call is TRBV4-1, the J call TRBJ1-4, with D hard to call. There are 16 residues in the CDR3. V was clipped by 0 bases and J by 2 bases, with 10 bases between them. Germline CDR1 is MGHRA and CDR2 is YSYEKL. DNA for the CDR3: TGCGCCAGCAGCCAAGATCAGGCCCAGACTAATGAAAAACTGTTTTTT. Translation gives CASSQDQAQTNEKLFF.

The chain employs TRBV7-9 and TRBJ1-1; D gene uncertain. The CDR3 is 13 residues long. From germline, CDR1 is SEHNR and CDR2 FQNEAQ (reference sequence). V was shortened by 7 bases and J by 6 bases, with 15 bases between the two germline ends. This chain's CDR3 is CASTGGHWAEAFF. The CDR3 DNA reads TGTGCCAGCACCGGTGGGCACTGGGCTGAAGCTTTCTTT.

This sequence joins TRBV23-1 and TRBJ1-2, with D uncertain. TRBV23-1 is treated as an ORF (open reading frame) with a function not yet certain. The CDR3 covers 14 residues. Trimming pared 4 bases from V and 6 bases from J, leaving 15 bases between. CDR3 region: CASSRVGLPDGYTF. The CDR3 DNA reads TGCGCCAGCAGTCGAGTTGGGCTTCCGGATGGCTACACCTTC.

This rearrangement joins TRBV11-3 to TRBJ1-3; D gene unclear. The CDR3 has 15 residues. The ends were cut back, 2 bases at V and 0 bases at J, with 8 bases in the middle. The V gene's germline CDR1 is SGHNT and CDR2 YENEEA. The CDR3 reads CASSLRGDSGNTIYF. DNA for the CDR3: TGTGCCAGCAGCTTACGGGGAGACTCTGGAAACACCATATATTTT.